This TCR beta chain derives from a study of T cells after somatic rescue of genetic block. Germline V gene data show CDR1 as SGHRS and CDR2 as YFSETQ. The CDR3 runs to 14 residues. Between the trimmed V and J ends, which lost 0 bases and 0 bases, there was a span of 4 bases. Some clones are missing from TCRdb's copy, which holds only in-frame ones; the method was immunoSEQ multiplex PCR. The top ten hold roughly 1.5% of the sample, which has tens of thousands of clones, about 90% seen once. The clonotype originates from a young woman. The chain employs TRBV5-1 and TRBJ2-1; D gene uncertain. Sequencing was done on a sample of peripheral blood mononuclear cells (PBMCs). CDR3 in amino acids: CASSLDGSYNEQFF. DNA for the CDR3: TGCGCCAGCAGCTTGGATGGCTCCTACAATGAGCAGTTCTTC.